A single TCR beta chain is shown here with its context. This clone's antigen is unknown. No per-base quality is available; no much larger clone lies one base away. This sample stems from a study of T cells in Graves' hyperthyroidism and ophthalmopathy (dated by TCRdb to about 2019). For the study in its entirety: TCR V-J signatures able to tell the groups apart were searched for in a discovery cohort of 95 to 100 patients, of whom approximately 40 had Graves' ophthalmopathy and roughly 58 had stable Graves' hyperthyroidism. For training and testing, the roughly 97 patients in the discovery cohort were randomly divided in a 7:3 ratio. After blood sampling, hyperthyroidism patients were treated with methimazole at a starting dose of 30 mg daily, and ophthalmopathy patients were treated with high-dose intravenous methylprednisolone. Prospective prediction of ophthalmopathy was tested in an independent validation cohort of 18 to 20 hyperthyroidism patients and 15 to 17 patients who later progressed to ophthalmopathy. In about 6 Graves' hyperthyroidism patients, the study also compared T-cell repertoires from thyroid tissue with T-cell repertoires from blood. TCR Vbeta CDR3 sequencing of 120 to 150 peripheral blood samples (43 ophthalmopathy, 75 to 85 hyperthyroidism and roughly 17 progressor patients) is reported in the paper. What the study reported, not specific to this receptor: Sample size was not statistically predetermined, and investigators were not blinded to group allocation. Most expanded thyroid clonotypes (frequency above 0.001) were also detected in blood, suggesting blood repertoires may reflect thyroid immune responses. A 13 V-J signature model separated ophthalmopathy from stable hyperthyroidism, with around 88% sensitivity and roughly 82% specificity in cross-validation and 80%/75% in testing. In validation, the model predicted progression to ophthalmopathy a median of about 6 months before onset, with about 64% sensitivity and roughly 79% specificity.

TCR beta CDR3 regions were amplified from RNA transcripts. The TCR CDR3 was subjected to a first round of RT-PCR using the HTBI primer set and the Qiagen OneStep RT-PCR kit. Libraries were constructed in a second round of multiplex PCR, after which size selection and purification were carried out. Sequencing of the libraries was done on an Illumina HiSeq2000 using paired-end 100 bp reads. Turning to the authors' computational methods: SOAPnuke was used to process the raw data, throwing out any read that contained adapters or uncalled bases, had a mean Phred below 15, or lacked an exact constant-primer or identifier match. COPE v1.2.5 was used to merge high-quality paired reads, and clonotypes were defined as unique nucleotide sequences. MiTCR v1.1 was used to align clonotypes to the IMGT TRBV, TRBD and TRBJ reference segments. Analysis was restricted to V-J combinations with a frequency above 0.0001, which covered roughly 99% of repertoires. The TCS score was defined as F50 (clonal expansion) divided by E x V (chaos), with BLOSUM62-based TCRdist calculated between CDR3 peptides within each V-J. Welch's t-statistics and random forest reduced just over 500 V-J features to 10 to 15, which were used in a naive Bayes classifier (R e1071). The similarity between thyroid and blood repertoires was quantified using the Morisita-Horn index. TCRdb cleaned the public reads at Q25 with fastp, built clones with MiXCR and kept in-frame beta chains. Identical CDR3 proteins give one entry, which carries the most common genes and DNA. TCRdb's processing, not the study's, gives the V and J calls here. Across this sample there are about 660,000 distinct CDR3 sequences, with nearly 45% seen only once. In total, the top ten clones hold less than 9% of the sample.

Patients with uncontrolled infections, other autoimmune diseases, pregnancy or lactation were excluded. Diagnoses relied on clinical symptoms, serum thyroxine and TRAb, thyroid ultrasound and orbital computed tomography. Total RNA was extracted with Trizol reagent, and quality was checked on an Agilent 2100 Bioanalyzer. CDR1 SGHRS and CDR2 YFSETQ are derived from the germline V gene. The germline V and J ends show losses of 1 base and 3 bases respectively, and no gene match explains 4 bases of the junction. Measured from the cysteine to the phenylalanine, the CDR3 is 14 residues long. CDR3 DNA is the only sequence kept; it has 42 bases, read in frame from the first base.

Recombination linked TRBV5-1 to TRBJ2-7; TRBD1 fits 7 bases in the junction. The receptor comes from an adult man with Graves' disease, either hyperthyroidism or ophthalmopathy (not recorded which). Sequencing was done on a sample of peripheral blood or thyroid tissue (not recorded which). The base sequence is TGCGCCAGCAGCTTGAATACAGGGGTCTACGAGCAGTACTTC. Its protein reads: CASSLNTGVYEQYF.